This T cell receptor beta chain was recorded in a study of glioma-infiltrating T cells after dendritic cell vaccination. The V end lost 2 bases, the J end lost 0 bases, and 7 bases lay between the germline ends. The CDR3 contains 14 residues. CDR1 and CDR2 (germline): MNHNY, SVGAGI (reference sequence). The primer mix had 60 V beta and 13 J beta primers. Data came from immunoSEQ multiplex PCR; TCRdb stores just in-frame clones and leaves some out. The repertoire holds roughly 100,000 clones, with approximately 80% as singletons. The receptor's source is a human donor with glioblastoma. The rearrangement uses TRBV6-6 and TRBJ1-2; no firm D call. Material: blood, obtained before dendritic cell vaccination. The CDR3 is CASSYAVTNYGYTF. In nucleotides, the CDR3 is TGTGCCAGCAGTTACGCGGTTACTAACTATGGCTACACCTTC.